The 23 T cell receptor beta chains below come from one sample, sequenced in a study of T cells in Graves' hyperthyroidism and ophthalmopathy. Using RNA transcripts as the source, TCR beta CDR3 regions were amplified. RT-PCR in the first round (using the HTBI primer set) targeted the TCR CDR3. Each CDR3 protein is one row after TCRdb ran MiXCR on the multiplex PCR reads. The table includes about 350,000 distinct CDR3 sequences, approximately 13% detected once. The sequenced sample consisted of blood. All receptors derive from a woman aged 25 to 39 with Graves' hyperthyroidism.

The rearrangement links TRBV9 to TRBJ2-4, with D perhaps being TRBD1 or TRBD2 (5 bases each). Germline V CDR1 and CDR2: SGDLS, YYNGEE. The CDR3 spans 13 residues. V was pared by 0 bases and J by 12 bases, with 13 bases between. The CDR3 DNA reads as TGTGCCAGCAGCGTAGGAGGGGTGGACACTCAGTACTTC. Protein: CASSVGGVDTQYF.

This chain joins TRBV20-1 and TRBJ2-1; tentatively, D is TRBD1 (7 bases). Deletions cut 6 bases from V and 8 bases from J, with 20 bases between. CDR1 DFQATT and CDR2 SNEGSKA come from the germline V gene (reference sequence). This CDR3 spans 14 amino acids. CDR3 sequence (DNA): TGCAGTGCAGCTGCGACAGGGACTGTCTATGAGCAGTTCTTC. Encoded protein: CSAAATGTVYEQFF.

This clonotype was counted only a few times. V is TRBV4-2 and J is TRBJ1-1; D is perhaps TRBD1 (5 bases). The CDR3 has 12 amino acids. V was trimmed by 4 bases and J by 10 bases, leaving 13 bases between them. The germline V gene has CDR1 LGHNA and CDR2 YNFKEQ. The CDR3 loop reads CASSPPAGRAFF. The CDR3 coding sequence is TGTGCCAGCAGCCCCCCGGCAGGGCGAGCTTTCTTT.

This clonotype was observed at least ten times. This chain uses TRBV6-5 with TRBJ1-2; 8 bases agree with TRBD1. This CDR3 is 15 amino acids long. Losses at the gene ends were 2 bases for V and 4 bases for J; bases not matched to a gene: 6. In germline, CDR1 is MNHEY, CDR2 SVGAGI. CDR3: CASSYGQGAGYGYTF. The CDR3 DNA is TGTGCCAGCAGTTACGGTCAGGGGGCAGGCTATGGCTACACCTTC.

This clonotype was seen at least ten times. This chain joins TRBV27 and TRBJ2-7; TRBD1 aligns across 9 bases. V was clipped by 3 bases and J by 3 bases; unmatched bases: 3. Germline CDR1 and CDR2: MNHEY and SMNVEV (reference sequence). This CDR3 spans 14 amino acids. CDR3 nucleotide sequence: TGTGCCAGCAGTTTCGGACAGGGGATCTACGAGCAGTACTTC. Amino acids: CASSFGQGIYEQYF.

This chain links TRBV30 with TRBJ2-4, with a possible D match to TRBD1 (6 bases). V dropped 4 bases and J dropped 6 bases, with 10 bases sitting between them. CDR1 GTSNPN and CDR2 SVGIG come from the germline V gene (reference sequence). The CDR3 is made up of 12 amino acids. The CDR3 loop is CAWTGDRNIQYF. For the CDR3, the DNA is TGTGCCTGGACAGGGGATAGAAACATTCAGTACTTC.

This clonotype was observed a handful of times. The CDR3 nucleotides are TGCGCCAGCAGCTTGATACCCGGTACTAGCGAAGATACGCAGTATTTT. Translation: CASSLIPGTSEDTQYF. The J gene is TRBJ2-3, the V gene TRBV5-1, with 7 bases identical to TRBD2. The CDR3 is made up of 16 amino acids. Unmatched junction bases numbered 10, after V lost 1 base and J lost 5 bases. Germline V lookup: CDR1 SGHRS, CDR2 YFSETQ. The whole variable domain, filled in from reference TRBV5-1 and TRBJ2-3, reads KAGVTQTPRYLIKTRGQQVTLSCSPISGHRSVSWYQQTPGQGLQFLFEYFSETQRNKGNFPGRFSGRQFSNSRSEMNVSTLELGDSALYLCASSLIPGTSEDTQYFGPGTRLTVL.

This clonotype was observed a handful of times. This sequence may be a read error, since a much larger clone differs from it by one base. The chain employs TRBV7-2 and TRBJ2-1, with 14 nucleotides matching TRBD2. The CDR3 is 21 amino acids. Germline values: CDR1 SGHTA, CDR2 FQGNSA. Trimming at V came to 5 bases and at J to 5 bases, leaving 20 bases not matched to a gene. CDR3 coding DNA: TGTGCCAGCAGCCATCGTTTGGCGCTAGGGACTAGCGGGAGTAGGGACAATGAGCAGTTCTTC. Amino acids: CASSHRLALGTSGSRDNEQFF.

This chain links TRBV7-9 with TRBJ2-1; 9 positions match TRBD2. The germline V gene encodes CDR1 SEHNR and CDR2 FQNEAQ (reference sequence). The V segment lost 6 bases and the J segment 8 bases; nucleotides outside the gene matches: 11. There are 15 residues in the CDR3. The CDR3 here is CASRERLAVGDEQFF. The CDR3 DNA sequence: TGTGCCAGCAGGGAGAGACTAGCGGTCGGCGATGAGCAGTTCTTC. The full variable domain, rest sourced from reference TRBV7-9 and TRBJ2-1, is DTGVSQNPRHKITKRGQNVTFRCDPISEHNRLYWYRQTLGQGPEFLTYFQNEAQLEKSRLLSDRFSAERPKGSFSTLEIQRTEQGDSAMYLCASRERLAVGDEQFFGPGTRLTVL.

This clonotype has at least ten counts. The chain employs TRBV10-3 and TRBJ1-1; perhaps TRBD1 as D (6 bases). Trimming took off 1 base at V and 0 bases at J, with 12 bases between the two ends. Germline CDR1 ENHRY, CDR2 SYGVKD. The CDR3 is 16 amino acids. The CDR3 loop reads CAISEWQGLMNTEAFF. CDR3 sequence (DNA): TGTGCCATCAGTGAGTGGCAGGGGCTTATGAACACTGAAGCTTTCTTT.

This clonotype was counted a few times. V gene TRBV5-1 combines with J gene TRBJ1-6, with a possible D match to TRBD1 (6 bases). The CDR3 runs 15 residues. The germline V gene encodes CDR1 SGHRS and CDR2 YFSETQ. Trimming stripped 4 bases from V and 10 bases from J, with 18 bases between. The CDR3: CASSQDRSDQSPLHF. The DNA for the CDR3 is TGCGCCAGCAGCCAAGACAGGTCGGACCAGTCACCCCTCCACTTT.

This clonotype showed up many times. The rearrangement links TRBV29-1 to TRBJ2-5; D is perhaps TRBD2 (6 bases). The CDR3 spans 11 residues. Germline values: CDR1 SQVTM, CDR2 ANQGSEA. The V gene lost 5 bases and the J gene lost 6 bases, with 10 bases spanning the gap. Written as DNA, the CDR3 is TGCAGCGTTCAACTAGCACAGACCCAGTACTTC. It specifies CSVQLAQTQYF.

This clonotype was counted between two and nine times. This rearrangement joins TRBV29-1 to TRBJ2-2, with TRBD2 matching over 14 bases. CDR3 length equals 13 residues. Germline V gives CDR1 SQVTM, CDR2 ANQGSEA. The trim removed 4 bases at V and 8 bases at J, leaving 0 bases unmatched. This CDR3 is CSVGLAGGGELFF. CDR3 DNA sequence: TGCAGCGTTGGACTAGCGGGAGGGGGGGAGCTGTTTTTT.

This clonotype was seen repeatedly, ten times or more. The gene calls are TRBV10-3 and TRBJ2-2; D is perhaps TRBD1 or TRBD2 (5 bases each). Trimming left V 8 bases short and J 6 bases short, with 10 bases between. This CDR3 comprises 12 residues. Germline assignment: CDR1 ENHRY and CDR2 SYGVKD. CDR3: CAIDVGAGELFF. DNA for the CDR3: TGTGCCATCGACGTGGGGGCCGGGGAGCTGTTTTTT.

V and J are TRBV18 and TRBJ1-5; a weak D match, TRBD1 (6 bases). The CDR3 runs 13 residues. V dropped 6 bases and J dropped 7 bases, with 13 bases sitting between them. Germline V gene data show CDR1 as KGHSH and CDR2 as LQKENI. The CDR3 is CASSQQGGQPQHF. As DNA, the CDR3 is TGTGCCAGCTCCCAACAGGGCGGCCAGCCCCAGCATTTT.

This clonotype has only a few counts. This chain uses TRBV7-2 with TRBJ2-3; D remains unclear. The V and J ends lost 4 bases and 5 bases respectively, with 4 bases between them. Germline V gene data show CDR1 as SGHTA and CDR2 as FQGNSA. The CDR3 runs to 11 residues. The CDR3, as DNA: TGTGCCAGCAGCTCGTTAGATACGCAGTATTTT. It specifies CASSSLDTQYF.

This clonotype has more than one count but fewer than ten. The V call is TRBV20-1, the J call TRBJ1-2; D is ambiguous. The germline V and J ends were trimmed by 0 bases and 7 bases, with 12 bases remaining between them. This CDR3 has 13 residues. Germline V lookup: CDR1 DFQATT, CDR2 SNEGSKA (reference sequence). This CDR3 is CSAREMGKFGYTF. The CDR3 DNA reads TGCAGTGCTAGAGAGATGGGGAAATTTGGCTACACCTTC.

This clonotype showed up many times. The chain employs TRBV20-1 and TRBJ2-7, with a tentative D call TRBD1 (5 bases). The CDR3 runs 14 residues. Germline V gives CDR1 DFQATT, CDR2 SNEGSKA (reference sequence). V lost 1 base, J lost 1 base, and 11 bases lay in between. CDR3 coding DNA: TGCAGTGCTAGAGTCCCAGGGCGTTCCTACGAGCAGTACTTC. Translation: CSARVPGRSYEQYF.

This clonotype was seen repeatedly, ten times or more. CDR3 bases: TGTGCCAGCAGTTCCACAGGGGGCAGAGAGACCCAGTACTTC. This codes for CASSSTGGRETQYF. V is TRBV12-3 or TRBV12-4 and J is TRBJ2-5, with 9 bases matching TRBD1. The CDR3 consists of 14 residues. Unmatched junction bases numbered 4, after V lost 4 bases and J lost 4 bases.

V and J are TRBV6-2 or TRBV6-3 and TRBJ2-3; perhaps TRBD2 as D (6 bases). Germline assignment: CDR1 MNHEY and CDR2 SVGEGT. Trimming took 6 bases from V and 5 from J, leaving 18 bases between them. The CDR3 has 15 residues. Here the CDR3 reads CASRLRDWTGDTQYF. CDR3 in DNA: TGTGCCAGCAGGCTCCGGGACTGGACCGGAGATACGCAGTATTTT.

The gene calls are TRBV18 and TRBJ1-2; the match to TRBD1 covers 9 bases. The V segment lost 3 bases and the J segment 1 base; nucleotides outside the gene matches: 6. Germline V lookup: CDR1 KGHSH, CDR2 LQKENI. This CDR3 spans 16 amino acids. CDR3 region: CASSPGTGTLNYGYTF. Here the CDR3 DNA reads TGTGCCAGCTCACCCGGGACAGGGACCCTTAACTATGGCTACACCTTC. The full variable domain, in which reference TRBV18 and TRBJ1-2 provide the parts outside the CDR3, is NAGVMQNPRHLVRRRGQEARLRCSPMKGHSHVYWYRQLPEEGLKFMVYLQKENIIDESGMPKERFSAEFPKEGPSILRIQQVVRGDSAAYFCASSPGTGTLNYGYTFGSGTRLTVV.

This clonotype was observed many times. The J gene is TRBJ2-7, the V gene TRBV30; D perhaps matches TRBD1 (6 bases). This CDR3 spans 11 amino acids. V was shortened by 4 bases and J by 3 bases, with 7 bases between the two germline ends. CDR1 is GTSNPN and CDR2 is SVGIG in the germline V gene (reference sequence). DNA of the CDR3: TGTGCCTGGAAAGGGGGCTACGAGCAGTACTTC. The encoded protein is CAWKGGYEQYF.

This clonotype was recorded at least ten times. J is TRBJ1-5 and V is TRBV11-2; no clear D gene. CDR3 size: 13 residues. Between the trimmed V and J ends, which lost 5 bases and 0 bases, there was a span of 5 bases. Germline CDR1 is SGHAT and CDR2 is FQNNGV. CDR3 in amino acids: CASSKNSNQPQHF. DNA of the CDR3: TGTGCCAGCAGCAAAAATAGCAATCAGCCCCAGCATTTT.